The 27 T cell receptor beta chains below come from one sample, sequenced in a study of PD-1 blockade in classical Hodgkin lymphoma. Data came from immunoSEQ multiplex PCR; TCRdb stores just in-frame clones and leaves some out. This sample has 70,000 or so clones; 71% occur once, and the top ten carry less than 9.5%. No patient escaped relapse after autologous stem cell transplantation, and brentuximab vedotin exposure varied. The material sequenced was peripheral blood mononuclear cells (PBMCs), taken before the second cycle of nivolumab. The receptors were gathered from a human donor with classical Hodgkin lymphoma.

The V call is TRBV6-5, the J call TRBJ1-1; 10 bases align to TRBD1. This CDR3 is built from 13 residues. V dropped 6 bases and J dropped 10; count of bases not matched to a gene: 8. CDR1 MNHEY and CDR2 SVGAGI come from the germline V gene. CDR3 region: CASSPTRTGGAFF. DNA of the CDR3: TGTGCCAGCAGCCCCACCAGGACAGGGGGAGCTTTCTTT.

The chain combines TRBV6-5 with TRBJ2-2; unclear D gene. V lost 10 bases and J lost 8, with 11 bases in between. This CDR3 contains 11 residues. Germline V gene data show CDR1 as MNHEY and CDR2 as SVGAGI. CDR3 DNA: TGTGCCACCCGGTGGTCAGGGGAGCTGTTTTTT. Translating gives CATRWSGELFF.

This chain links TRBV6-5 with TRBJ1-1; D is undetermined. Per germline, CDR1 MNHEY and CDR2 SVGAGI. There are 16 residues in the CDR3. V was clipped by 0 bases and J by 1 base, with 12 bases between them. CDR3 sequence: CASSYSRGLGNTEAFF. The CDR3 DNA follows: TGTGCCAGCAGTTACTCTCGGGGATTGGGGAACACTGAAGCTTTCTTT.

The chain links TRBV6-4 to TRBJ2-1; possibly TRBD2 for D (6 bases). The V gene's germline CDR1 is MRHNA and CDR2 SNTAGT. The CDR3 length is 15 residues. V lost 4 bases, J lost 1 base, and 11 bases lay in between. The CDR3 bases are TGTGCCAGCAGTGTTGCAGGAGGGTCCTACAATGAGCAGTTCTTC. This encodes CASSVAGGSYNEQFF.

This clone was picked up a small number of times. CDR3 in amino acids: CASSLIQGPEAFF. CDR3 DNA: TGTGCCAGCAGTTTAATTCAGGGTCCAGAAGCTTTCTTT. This sequence joins TRBV28 and TRBJ1-1; tentative D call: TRBD1 (5 bases). V was cut by 2 bases and J by 8 bases, with 12 bases left in between. This CDR3 comprises 13 residues. From germline, CDR1 is MDHEN and CDR2 SYDVKM. Full variable domain (rest looked up from reference TRBV28 and TRBJ1-1): DVKVTQSSRYLVKRTGEKVFLECVQDMDHENMFWYRQDPGLGLRLIYFSYDVKMKEKGDIPEGYSVSREKKERFSLILESASTNQTSMYLCASSLIQGPEAFFGQGTRLTVV.

This clone was detected only a few times. V gene TRBV28 combines with J gene TRBJ1-5, with D tentatively TRBD1 (6 bases). Germline V gene lookup returns CDR1 MDHEN and CDR2 SYDVKM. Trimming shortened V by 3 bases and J by 1 base, and 10 bases separated the two germline ends. This CDR3 region has 15 residues. The CDR3 loop reads CASSLGAGSNQPQHF. In DNA form, the CDR3 reads TGTGCCAGCAGTTTGGGGGCTGGGAGCAATCAGCCCCAGCATTTT.

The chain has TRBV6-5 and TRBJ1-2; no firm D call. The CDR3 contains 15 residues. The germline gives CDR1 MNHEY, CDR2 SVGAGI. V was cut by 7 bases and J by 1 base, with 16 bases left in between. The CDR3 region is CASTLRRTDNYGYTF. For the CDR3, the DNA is TGTGCCAGCACCCTGCGTAGGACCGATAACTATGGCTACACCTTC.

This clone came up a few times. J is TRBJ1-2 and V is TRBV4-2; 8 nucleotides line up with TRBD1. Trimming cost V 2 bases and J 8 bases; bases outside gene matches: 13. This CDR3 is built from 16 residues. Germline-derived CDR1 and CDR2 are LGHNA and YNFKEQ. The CDR3 loop is CASSQNRDRFLIGYTF. DNA of the CDR3: TGTGCCAGCAGCCAAAACCGGGACAGGTTCCTAATCGGCTACACCTTC.

This clone has just one count. The chain employs TRBV28 and TRBJ1-1; 9 bases agree with TRBD1. Germline loops: CDR1 MDHEN, CDR2 SYDVKM. V trimming: 3 bases; J trimming: 6 bases; junction bases outside the gene matches: 14. The CDR3 contains 17 residues. CDR3: CASSFFEIQGAAAEAFF. The CDR3 nucleotides read TGTGCCAGCAGTTTCTTTGAAATACAGGGGGCGGCGGCTGAAGCTTTCTTT.

V is TRBV6-6 and J is TRBJ1-5; 9 bases are a match to TRBD1. This CDR3 has 16 amino acids. CDR1 is MNHNY, CDR2 SVGAGI, per germline (reference sequence). With V trimmed by 2 bases and J by 2 bases, 4 bases remained unmatched. This CDR3 is CASSYADRGGNQPQHF. CDR3 coding DNA: TGTGCCAGCAGTTACGCGGACAGGGGTGGCAATCAGCCCCAGCATTTT.

The rearrangement joins TRBV6-5 to TRBJ1-3; D ambiguous. Trimming took off 0 bases at V and 0 bases at J, with 9 bases between the two ends. This CDR3 has 16 amino acids. Germline CDR1 MNHEY, CDR2 SVGAGI. Here the CDR3 reads CASSYSEATSGNTIYF. Written as DNA, the CDR3 is TGTGCCAGCAGTTACTCCGAGGCCACCTCTGGAAACACCATATATTTT.

The V gene is TRBV5-6, the J gene TRBJ2-3; TRBD2 agrees at 7 bases. V lost 4 bases to trimming and J lost 4 bases; unmatched junction nucleotides: 3. CDR3 size: 13 residues. Germline V lookup: CDR1 SGHDT, CDR2 YYEEEE. In DNA, the CDR3 is TGTGCCAGCAGCCTGGGGGGGGCAGATACGCAGTATTTT. Encoded protein: CASSLGGADTQYF.

In this sample, this clone turned up a few times. V usage is TRBV11-2 and J usage is TRBJ2-7; TRBD1 is a possible D gene (5 bases). The germline V gene encodes CDR1 SGHAT and CDR2 FQNNGV. V shed 2 bases and J shed 6 bases, with 8 bases lying between them. The length of the CDR3 is 12 residues. CDR3 in amino acids: CASSLSRAEQYF. CDR3 nucleotide sequence: TGTGCCAGCAGCTTAAGCAGGGCCGAGCAGTACTTC. The full variable domain, rest sourced from reference TRBV11-2 and TRBJ2-7, is EAGVAQSPRYKIIEKRQSVAFWCNPISGHATLYWYQQILGQGPKLLIQFQNNGVVDDSQLPKDRFSAERLKGVDSTLKIQPAKLEDSAVYLCASSLSRAEQYFGPGTRLTVT.

The chain is built from TRBV25-1 and TRBJ2-4; the D gene is possibly TRBD1 (6 bases). V was clipped by 4 bases and J by 12 bases, with 16 bases between them. Germline assignment: CDR1 MGHDK and CDR2 SYGVNS. The CDR3 extends over 13 amino acids. This CDR3 reads CASSVAGAGPQYF. CDR3 bases: TGTGCCAGCAGTGTGGCAGGGGCTGGACCTCAGTACTTC. The full variable domain, in which reference TRBV25-1 and TRBJ2-4 provide the parts outside the CDR3, is EADIYQTPRYLVIGTGKKITLECSQTMGHDKMYWYQQDPGMELHLIHYSYGVNSTEKGDLSSESTVSRIRTEHFPLTLESARPSHTSQYLCASSVAGAGPQYFGAGTRLSVL.

The chain has TRBV9 and TRBJ2-5, with 15 bases fitting TRBD2. This CDR3 contains 20 residues. CDR1 SGDLS and CDR2 YYNGEE come from the germline V gene. V trimming: 3 bases; J trimming: 2 bases; junction bases outside the gene matches: 14. In DNA form, the CDR3 reads TGTGCCAGCAGCGGGGATCCGGCGGGACTAGCGGGAGGCCTTCAAGAGACCCAGTACTTC. This sequence encodes CASSGDPAGLAGGLQETQYF.

This clone was detected once. The chain joins TRBV27 to TRBJ1-2; TRBD1 matches at 7 bases. V was clipped by 1 base and J by 6 bases; unmatched bases: 11. Germline CDR1 is MNHEY and CDR2 is SMNVEV (reference sequence). CDR3 length: 16 amino acids. Here the CDR3 reads CASSLWAQGVLDGYTF. CDR3 nucleotides: TGTGCCAGCAGTTTATGGGCGCAGGGGGTGCTCGATGGCTACACCTTC.

This clone turned up a few times. The chain carries TRBV7-9 and TRBJ1-1, with D unclear. The CDR3 contains 12 residues. Germline V CDR1 and CDR2: SEHNR, FQNEAQ (reference sequence). Trimming shortened V by 6 bases and J by 6 bases, and 11 bases separated the two germline ends. The DNA of the CDR3 is TGTGCCAGCAGTTTGGACTGGGCTGAAGCTTTCTTT. The encoded protein is CASSLDWAEAFF.

The genes are TRBV4-2 and TRBJ2-7; 9 bases match TRBD1. Germline V gene lookup returns CDR1 LGHNA and CDR2 YNFKEQ. V lost 2 bases, J lost 5 bases, and 10 bases stayed unmatched. The CDR3 spans 16 residues. This CDR3 is CASSQSLGTGRNEQYF. CDR3 bases: TGTGCCAGCAGCCAATCCCTGGGGACAGGGAGGAACGAGCAGTACTTC.

This chain links TRBV5-6 with TRBJ2-7, with 7 bases lining up with TRBD1. Germline V gives CDR1 SGHDT, CDR2 YYEEEE. The CDR3 contains 14 residues. With 0 bases clipped from V and 2 bases from J, the junction kept 2 bases outside the gene matches. The CDR3 here is CASSLGTGTYEQYF. The CDR3 coding sequence is TGTGCCAGCAGCTTGGGGACAGGAACCTACGAGCAGTACTTC.

The rearrangement joins TRBV7-9 to TRBJ1-1; 8 positions agree with TRBD1. This CDR3 is 19 amino acids long. Germline V gene sequence: CDR1 SEHNR, CDR2 FQNEAQ (reference sequence). V shed 0 bases and J 1 base; nucleotides not matched to a gene: 13. The CDR3 protein is CASSLAYLGTGAQNTEAFF. CDR3 in DNA: TGTGCCAGCAGCTTAGCCTACTTAGGGACAGGTGCCCAGAACACTGAAGCTTTCTTT.

The chain uses TRBV25-1 and TRBJ1-1; D might be TRBD1 (5 bases). The CDR3 contains 13 residues. Trimming removed 5 bases at V and 3 bases at J, with 10 bases between. Germline-derived CDR1 and CDR2 are MGHDK and SYGVNS. The CDR3 here is CASSPRGYTEAFF. In nucleotides, the CDR3 is TGTGCCAGCAGTCCCCGGGGGTACACTGAAGCTTTCTTT.

The genes are TRBV6-5 and TRBJ2-7; D is possibly TRBD1 (5 bases). Trimming cost V 0 bases and J 0 bases, with 9 bases left between them. Germline V lookup: CDR1 MNHEY, CDR2 SVGAGI. This CDR3 is 15 amino acids long. CDR3: CASSYSKGISYEQYF. DNA for the CDR3: TGTGCCAGCAGTTACTCTAAGGGGATCTCCTACGAGCAGTACTTC.

V is TRBV11-2 and J is TRBJ1-3, with D unresolved. Germline V gene data show CDR1 as SGHAT and CDR2 as FQNNGV. CDR3 length: 14 amino acids. Trimming took off 3 bases at V and 0 bases at J, with 6 bases between the two ends. CDR3 loop: CASSLTVSGNTIYF. CDR3 DNA sequence: TGTGCCAGCAGCTTGACGGTCTCTGGAAACACCATATATTTT. The entire variable domain, with the rest obtained from reference TRBV11-2 and TRBJ1-3, is as follows: EAGVAQSPRYKIIEKRQSVAFWCNPISGHATLYWYQQILGQGPKLLIQFQNNGVVDDSQLPKDRFSAERLKGVDSTLKIQPAKLEDSAVYLCASSLTVSGNTIYFGEGSWLTVV.

This clone was counted at least ten times. The rearrangement links TRBV10-3 to TRBJ1-2, with D perhaps TRBD1 (6 bases). Trimming cost V 2 bases and J 6 bases, with 13 bases left between them. Germline V CDR1 and CDR2: ENHRY, SYGVKD. There are 14 residues in the CDR3. Here the CDR3 DNA reads TGTGCCATCAGTGAGCAACAGGGAATCGATGGCTACACCTTC. Its translation is CAISEQQGIDGYTF.

This clone is a singleton in its sample. In the same sample, other DNA sequences code for this CDR3. This chain uses TRBV4-1 with TRBJ1-1; TRBD1 aligns across 7 bases. V shed 1 base and J 1 base; nucleotides not matched to a gene: 3. Germline assignment: CDR1 MGHRA and CDR2 YSYEKL. CDR3 length: 15 amino acids. The CDR3: CASSQVGQRNTEAFF. DNA for the CDR3: TGCGCCAGCAGCCAAGTGGGACAGCGGAACACTGAAGCTTTCTTT.

This clone was detected a few times. The rearrangement joins TRBV5-1 to TRBJ1-5; TRBD1 agrees at 9 bases. The CDR3 is 15 residues long. The J segment lost 1 base and the V segment lost 4 bases, leaving 3 bases of the junction unmatched. The V gene's germline CDR1 is SGHRS and CDR2 YFSETQ. The CDR3 reads CASSTTGGSNQPQHF. In DNA form, the CDR3 reads TGCGCCAGCAGCACTACAGGGGGCAGCAATCAGCCCCAGCATTTT. Full variable domain (remainder filled in from reference TRBV5-1 and TRBJ1-5): KAGVTQTPRYLIKTRGQQVTLSCSPISGHRSVSWYQQTPGQGLQFLFEYFSETQRNKGNFPGRFSGRQFSNSRSEMNVSTLELGDSALYLCASSTTGGSNQPQHFGDGTRLSIL.

V gene TRBV5-1 combines with J gene TRBJ2-5; D might be TRBD2 (5 bases). This CDR3 is built from 12 residues. The ends were cut back, 3 bases at V and 10 bases at J, with 13 bases in the middle. Germline CDR1 reads SGHRS; CDR2 reads YFSETQ. CDR3: CASSSSISDQYF. CDR3 sequence (DNA): TGCGCCAGCAGCTCCTCCATTAGCGACCAGTACTTC.